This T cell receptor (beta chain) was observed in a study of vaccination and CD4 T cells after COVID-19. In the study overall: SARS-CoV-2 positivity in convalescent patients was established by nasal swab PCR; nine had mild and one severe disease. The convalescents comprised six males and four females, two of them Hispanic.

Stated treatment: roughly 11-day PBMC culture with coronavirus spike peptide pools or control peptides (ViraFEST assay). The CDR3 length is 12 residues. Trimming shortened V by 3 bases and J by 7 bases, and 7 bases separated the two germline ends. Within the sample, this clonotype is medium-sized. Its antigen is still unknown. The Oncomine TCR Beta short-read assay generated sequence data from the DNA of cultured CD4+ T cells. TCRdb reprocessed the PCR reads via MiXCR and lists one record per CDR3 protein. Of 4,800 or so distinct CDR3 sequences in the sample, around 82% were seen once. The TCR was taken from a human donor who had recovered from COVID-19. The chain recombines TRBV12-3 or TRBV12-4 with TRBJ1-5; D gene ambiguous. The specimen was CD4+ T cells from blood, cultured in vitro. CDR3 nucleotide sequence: TGTGCCAGCAGTTTGCTGGGGCAGCCCCAGCATTTT. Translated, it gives CASSLLGQPQHF.